The subject of this entry is one T cell receptor beta chain. Sequencing was performed with immunoSEQ multiplex PCR; in TCRdb, only in-frame clones are kept and a portion is missing. The repertoire has around 81,000 clones, just under 95% of them found once; the top ten carry over 3.5%. This sample was included in a study of T cell changes during pregnancy in multiple sclerosis. V was clipped by 6 bases and J by 5 bases; unmatched bases: 10. This CDR3 has 15 residues. CDR1 and CDR2 from the germline V gene are SGHNT and YENEEA. The source was peripheral blood, collected after pregnancy. The clonotype comes from a female donor in good health, enrolled as a control in a pregnancy study. The chain uses TRBV11-3 and TRBJ2-7, with 10 bases matching TRBD2. CDR3 in DNA: TGTGCCAGCAGTTCTCCTAGCGGGAGTTTCGACGAGCAGTACTTC. This encodes CASSSPSGSFDEQYF. Complete variable domain (other parts from reference TRBV11-3 and TRBJ2-7): EAGVVQSPRYKIIEKKQPVAFWCNPISGHNTLYWYLQNLGQGPELLIRYENEEAVDDSQLPKDRFSAERLKGVDSTLKIQPAELGDSAVYLCASSSPSGSFDEQYFGPGTRLTVT.